Below, 7 T cell receptor beta chains from the same sample are listed, as sequenced in a study of PD-1 blockade in classical Hodgkin lymphoma. The method was immunoSEQ multiplex PCR; TCRdb's version includes in-frame clones alone and lacks a portion of them. The sample records about 24,000 clones, 84% being singletons. Every patient experienced relapse after autologous stem cell transplantation, and brentuximab vedotin exposure varied. Out of thawed PBMCs, magnetic negative selection purified CD4+ T cells. The specimen was CD4+ T cells from blood, collected at baseline. Receptor source: a human donor with classical Hodgkin lymphoma.

This rearrangement joins TRBV18 to TRBJ2-5, with D tentatively TRBD1 (5 bases). CDR3 length: 13 residues. Between the trimmed V and J ends, which lost 2 bases and 1 base, there was a span of 5 bases. Germline-derived CDR1 and CDR2 are KGHSH and LQKENI. CDR3 nucleotides: TGTGCCAGCTCACCAGGGGCCCAAGAGACCCAGTACTTC. Translation gives CASSPGAQETQYF.

The chain links TRBV2 to TRBJ2-7, with D unclear. V lost 11 bases to trimming and J lost 2 bases, with 25 bases between them. The CDR3 consists of 16 residues. Per germline, CDR1 SNHLY and CDR2 FYNNEI. CDR3: CASKVMWSGEAYEQYF. CDR3 DNA: TGTGCCTCGAAAGTAATGTGGTCAGGCGAAGCCTACGAGCAGTACTTC.

The V and J genes are TRBV5-5 and TRBJ1-1, with TRBD1 as a possible D gene (5 bases). CDR1 and CDR2 (germline): SGHKS, YYEKEE (reference sequence). The V end was cut by 4 bases, the J end by 9 bases, with 16 bases between. This CDR3 contains 13 residues. The CDR3 sequence: CASSVGTGTQAFF. In DNA, the CDR3 is TGTGCCAGCAGCGTGGGCACCGGGACCCAAGCTTTCTTT. The whole variable domain, filled in from reference TRBV5-5 and TRBJ1-1, reads DAGVTQSPTHLIKTRGQQVTLRCSPISGHKSVSWYQQVLGQGPQFIFQYYEKEERGRGNFPDRFSARQFPNYSSELNVNALLLGDSALYLCASSVGTGTQAFFGQGTRLTVV.

The rearrangement joins TRBV10-3 to TRBJ1-5; TRBD1 matches at 11 bases. CDR1 ENHRY and CDR2 SYGVKD come from the germline V gene. The length of the CDR3 is 14 residues. Trimming cost V 5 bases and J 6 bases; bases outside gene matches: 3. CDR3 amino acids: CAISRTGGGQPQHF. CDR3 DNA sequence: TGTGCCATCAGTCGGACAGGGGGCGGTCAGCCCCAGCATTTT.

The CDR3 loop is CASSPGLSTDTQYF. CDR3 DNA: TGTGCCAGCAGCCCAGGACTTAGCACAGATACGCAGTATTTT. V gene TRBV7-9 combines with J gene TRBJ2-3; tentative D call: TRBD2 (5 bases). The CDR3 loop spans 14 amino acids. Germline V gives CDR1 SEHNR, CDR2 FQNEAQ (reference sequence). V dropped 5 bases and J dropped 0 bases, with 9 bases sitting between them.

A few counts support this clone. V usage is TRBV11-3 and J usage is TRBJ2-2, with D possibly called TRBD1 or TRBD2 (5 bases each). There are 14 residues in the CDR3. V lost 5 bases and J 5 bases, leaving 12 bases between the germline ends. Per the germline V gene, CDR1 is SGHNT and CDR2 is YENEEA. The CDR3 reads CASSRGPLTGELFF. The CDR3 nucleotides read TGTGCCAGCAGCAGGGGACCCCTAACCGGGGAGCTGTTTTTT.

J is TRBJ2-1 and V is TRBV6-4; 9 bases are a match to TRBD2. V was clipped by 2 bases and J by 0 bases; unmatched bases: 20. Germline lookup yields CDR1 MRHNA and CDR2 SNTAGT. This CDR3 spans 22 amino acids. The CDR3 bases are TGTGCCAGCAGTGACCCCCATTGGGTTAGGCTAGCGGGGCGAAGCTCCTACAATGAGCAGTTCTTC. Translating gives CASSDPHWVRLAGRSSYNEQFF.